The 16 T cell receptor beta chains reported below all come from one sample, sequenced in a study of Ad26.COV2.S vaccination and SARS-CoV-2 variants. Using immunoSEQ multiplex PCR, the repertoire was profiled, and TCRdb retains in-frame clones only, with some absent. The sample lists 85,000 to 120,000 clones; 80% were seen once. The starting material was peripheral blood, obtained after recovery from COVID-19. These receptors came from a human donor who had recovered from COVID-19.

The CDR3 here is CAWRSGQSYEQYF. The CDR3 DNA reads TGTGCCTGGAGGTCGGGACAATCCTACGAGCAGTACTTC. The V gene is TRBV30, the J gene TRBJ2-7, with D perhaps matching TRBD1 (6 bases). CDR1 is GTSNPN, CDR2 SVGIG, per germline (reference sequence). Trimming took off 3 bases at V and 1 base at J, with 10 bases between the two ends. The CDR3 contains 13 residues.

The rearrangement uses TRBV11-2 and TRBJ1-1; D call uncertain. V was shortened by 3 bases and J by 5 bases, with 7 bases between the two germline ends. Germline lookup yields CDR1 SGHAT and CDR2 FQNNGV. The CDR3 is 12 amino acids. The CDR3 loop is CASSFGWTEAFF. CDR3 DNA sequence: TGTGCCAGCAGCTTTGGTTGGACTGAAGCTTTCTTT.

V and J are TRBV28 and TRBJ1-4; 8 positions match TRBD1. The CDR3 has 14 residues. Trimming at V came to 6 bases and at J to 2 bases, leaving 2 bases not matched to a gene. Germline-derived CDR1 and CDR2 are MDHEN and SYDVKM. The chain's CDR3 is CASRTGETNEKLFF. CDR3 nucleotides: TGTGCCAGCAGGACAGGGGAGACTAATGAAAAACTGTTTTTT.

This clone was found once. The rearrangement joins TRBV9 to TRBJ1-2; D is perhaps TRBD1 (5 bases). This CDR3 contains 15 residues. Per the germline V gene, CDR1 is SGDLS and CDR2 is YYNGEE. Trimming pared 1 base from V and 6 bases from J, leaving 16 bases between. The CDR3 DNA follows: TGTGCCAGCAGCGTATGGGCCGAGGGGACCCATGGCTACACCTTC. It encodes CASSVWAEGTHGYTF.

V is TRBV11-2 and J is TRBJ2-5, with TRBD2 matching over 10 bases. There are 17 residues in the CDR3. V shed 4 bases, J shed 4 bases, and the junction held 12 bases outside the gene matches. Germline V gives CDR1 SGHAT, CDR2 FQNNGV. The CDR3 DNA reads TGTGCCAGCAGCTCCGGGCGTAGCGGGGGGCCGGGAGAGACCCAGTACTTC. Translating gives CASSSGRSGGPGETQYF.

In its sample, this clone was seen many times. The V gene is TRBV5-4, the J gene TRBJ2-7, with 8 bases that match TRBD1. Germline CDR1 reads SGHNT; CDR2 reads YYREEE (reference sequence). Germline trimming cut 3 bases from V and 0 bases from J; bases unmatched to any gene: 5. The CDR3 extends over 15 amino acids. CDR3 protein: CASSSGQGISYEQYF. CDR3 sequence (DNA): TGTGCCAGCAGCTCCGGACAGGGAATCTCCTACGAGCAGTACTTC.

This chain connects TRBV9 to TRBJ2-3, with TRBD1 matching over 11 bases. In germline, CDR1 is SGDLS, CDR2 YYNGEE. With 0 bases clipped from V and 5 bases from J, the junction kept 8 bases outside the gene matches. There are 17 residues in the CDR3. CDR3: CASSVVGTGGLGDTQYF. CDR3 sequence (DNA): TGTGCCAGCAGCGTAGTAGGGACAGGGGGTCTCGGAGATACGCAGTATTTT.

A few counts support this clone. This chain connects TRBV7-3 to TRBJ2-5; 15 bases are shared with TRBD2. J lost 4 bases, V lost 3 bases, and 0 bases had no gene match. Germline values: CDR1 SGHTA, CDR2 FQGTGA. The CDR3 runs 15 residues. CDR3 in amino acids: CASSLGLAGGETQYF. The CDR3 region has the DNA TGTGCCAGCAGCTTGGGACTAGCGGGGGGAGAGACCCAGTACTTC.

CDR3 sequence (DNA): TGTGCCAGCAGTTCATTGACAGGGGATAATTCACCCCTCCACTTT. This encodes CASSSLTGDNSPLHF. The V gene is TRBV27, the J gene TRBJ1-6, with 8 bases lining up with TRBD1. Germline V CDR1 and CDR2: MNHEY, SMNVEV (reference sequence). The CDR3 consists of 15 residues. The trim removed 4 bases at V and 5 bases at J, leaving 4 bases unmatched.

CDR3 bases: TGTGCCAGCAGTAGAGGGTATGAGCAGTTCTTC. The encoded protein is CASSRGYEQFF. V is TRBV25-1 and J is TRBJ2-1, with TRBD2 as a possible D gene (5 bases). The CDR3 is 11 residues long. V lost 5 bases and J lost 8, with 7 bases in between. From germline, CDR1 is MGHDK and CDR2 SYGVNS.

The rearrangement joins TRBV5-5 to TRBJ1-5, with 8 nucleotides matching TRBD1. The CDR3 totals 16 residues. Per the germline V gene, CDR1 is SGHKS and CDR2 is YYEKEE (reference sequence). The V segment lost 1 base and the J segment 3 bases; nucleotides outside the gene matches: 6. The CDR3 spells CASSLSTGANNQPQHF. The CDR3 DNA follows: TGTGCCAGCAGCTTGTCGACAGGGGCAAACAATCAGCCCCAGCATTTT.

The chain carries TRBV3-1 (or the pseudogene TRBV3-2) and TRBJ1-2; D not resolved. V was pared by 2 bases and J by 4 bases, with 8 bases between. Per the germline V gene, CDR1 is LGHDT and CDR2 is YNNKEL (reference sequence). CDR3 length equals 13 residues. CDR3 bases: TGTGCCAGCAGCCAATCGTCCTCCTATGGCTACACCTTC. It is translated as CASSQSSSYGYTF.

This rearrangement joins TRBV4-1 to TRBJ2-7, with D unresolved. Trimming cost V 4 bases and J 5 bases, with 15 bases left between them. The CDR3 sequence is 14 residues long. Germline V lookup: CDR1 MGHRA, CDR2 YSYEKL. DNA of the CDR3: TGCGCCAGCAGCCGGGTGGAAGGTCCGAACGAGCAGTACTTC. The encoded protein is CASSRVEGPNEQYF.

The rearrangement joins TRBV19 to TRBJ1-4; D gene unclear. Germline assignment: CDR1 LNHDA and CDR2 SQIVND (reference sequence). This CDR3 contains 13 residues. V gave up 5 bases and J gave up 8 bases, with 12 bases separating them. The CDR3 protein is CASSSDRLEKLFF. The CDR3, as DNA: TGTGCCAGTAGTTCCGATCGGCTAGAAAAACTGTTTTTT.

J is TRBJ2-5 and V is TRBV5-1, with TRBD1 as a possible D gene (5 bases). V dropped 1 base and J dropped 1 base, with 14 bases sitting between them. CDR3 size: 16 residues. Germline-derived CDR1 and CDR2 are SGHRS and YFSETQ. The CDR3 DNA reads TGCGCCAGCAGCTTGCTCCCGGCAGGGCTCCAAGAGACCCAGTACTTC. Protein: CASSLLPAGLQETQYF.

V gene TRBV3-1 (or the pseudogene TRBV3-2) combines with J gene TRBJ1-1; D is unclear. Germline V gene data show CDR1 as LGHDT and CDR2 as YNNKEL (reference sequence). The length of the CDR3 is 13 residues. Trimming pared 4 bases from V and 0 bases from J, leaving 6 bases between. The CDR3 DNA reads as TGTGCCAGCAGCCTCGGTTTGAACACTGAAGCTTTCTTT. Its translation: CASSLGLNTEAFF.